This T cell receptor (beta chain) is drawn from a study of blood T cell repertoires in COVID-19. For the study at large: Samples of COVID-19 (acute and convalescent) were obtained from the United States, Italy and Spain. In each case, the material was cDNA or gDNA derived from T cells, B-cell-depleted T cells, or PBMCs.

Profiled with immunoSEQ multiplex PCR; TCRdb holds only in-frame clones, not every one. The repertoire includes around 300,000 clones, around 83% of them detected once, and 3% sits in the top ten. The CDR3 length is 13 residues. Trimming cost V 2 bases and J 8 bases; bases outside gene matches: 3. Germline V gene data show CDR1 as LGHNA and CDR2 as YSLEER. This clonotype originated in a young man with active or convalescent COVID-19. The rearrangement uses TRBV4-3 and TRBJ2-1; TRBD1 agrees at 7 bases. The source material was peripheral blood. Here the CDR3 DNA reads TGCGCCAGCAGCCAATACAGGGGTGATGAGCAGTTCTTC. Translated, it gives CASSQYRGDEQFF.